The 27 T cell receptor beta chains below all came from one sample that was sequenced in a study of human T cells and chemical hapten exposure. Using its own MiXCR run on the RACE reads, TCRdb lists one record per CDR3 protein. The repertoire holds about 120,000 distinct CDR3 sequences, with roughly an eighth as singletons. The sample's time point: patch test 1, 2 weeks after DPC sensitization. Sample treatment: therapeutic diphenylcyclopropenone sensitization with weekly scalp DPC. Sequenced material: whole blood, taken in connection with sensitization to the hapten diphenylcyclopropenone (DPC). Receptors were obtained from a man between 18 and 35 years old with alopecia areata. Some clones in this sample may be carry-over from other donors' samples.

J is TRBJ2-2 and V is TRBV2; D gene unclear. V gave up 7 bases and J gave up 6 bases, with 18 bases separating them. CDR1 SNHLY and CDR2 FYNNEI come from the germline V gene. This CDR3 has 15 amino acids. This CDR3 is CASKAVEGWPGELFF. For the CDR3, the DNA is TGTGCCAGCAAGGCGGTGGAAGGGTGGCCCGGGGAGCTGTTTTTT.

This sequence joins TRBV6-1 and TRBJ1-6; no firm D call. Germline values: CDR1 MNHNS, CDR2 SASEGT. The V gene lost 6 bases and the J gene lost 0 bases, with 15 bases spanning the gap. This CDR3 contains 17 residues. The CDR3 here is CASSSTPFSSYNSPLHF. The CDR3 DNA follows: TGTGCCAGCAGCTCCACGCCTTTTAGCTCCTATAATTCACCCCTCCACTTT.

The sample holds one count of this clonotype. The V gene is TRBV6-5, the J gene TRBJ2-7; perhaps D is TRBD1 or TRBD2 (6 bases each). V was shortened by 6 bases and J by 0 bases, with 12 bases between the two germline ends. The length of the CDR3 is 14 residues. Germline-derived CDR1 and CDR2 are MNHEY and SVGAGI. This chain's CDR3 is CASRGGTNSYEQYF. As DNA, the CDR3 is TGTGCCAGCAGAGGGGGGACAAACTCCTACGAGCAGTACTTC.

The chain combines TRBV11-2 with TRBJ2-1; D gene unclear. Trimming took off 8 bases at V and 5 bases at J, with 10 bases between the two ends. Looked up from germline, CDR1 is SGHAT and CDR2 is FQNNGV. The CDR3 extends over 12 amino acids. The CDR3 spells CASAVFHNEQFF. The DNA for the CDR3 is TGTGCCAGCGCCGTCTTCCACAATGAGCAGTTCTTC.

At least ten counts were recorded for this clonotype. The gene calls are TRBV20-1 and TRBJ1-6; 7 positions agree with TRBD1. CDR3 length equals 13 residues. Germline CDR1 is DFQATT and CDR2 is SNEGSKA (reference sequence). V shed 5 bases and J 7 bases; nucleotides not matched to a gene: 5. The CDR3 loop is CSASRDRNSPLHF. CDR3 nucleotide sequence: TGCAGTGCTTCCCGGGACAGAAATTCACCCCTCCACTTT.

This clonotype was picked up a small number of times. The V call is TRBV6-2 or TRBV6-3, the J call TRBJ2-3; D is perhaps TRBD2 (6 bases). Deletions cut 2 bases from V and 4 bases from J, with 13 bases between. CDR3 size: 15 residues. Germline V gene data show CDR1 as MNHEY and CDR2 as SVGEGT. Written as DNA, the CDR3 is TGTGCCAGCAGTTACGAGCGGGTTTATCCAGATACGCAGTATTTT. It specifies CASSYERVYPDTQYF.

The rearrangement uses TRBV4-1 and TRBJ2-7; 8 nucleotides match TRBD1. Looked up from germline, CDR1 is MGHRA and CDR2 is YSYEKL. The J segment lost 5 bases and the V segment lost 1 base, leaving 4 bases of the junction unmatched. The CDR3 length is 14 residues. CDR3 sequence (DNA): TGCGCCAGCAGCCAAGTACCCAGGGGGCACGAGCAGTACTTC. Residues: CASSQVPRGHEQYF.

This sequence joins TRBV4-1 and TRBJ2-5; TRBD2 matches at 13 bases. Unmatched junction bases numbered 8, after V lost 4 bases and J lost 6 bases. Per the germline V gene, CDR1 is MGHRA and CDR2 is YSYEKL. This CDR3 is built from 16 residues. The CDR3 region is CASSRSGLAGVQTQYF. In nucleotides, the CDR3 is TGCGCCAGCAGCCGATCCGGACTAGCGGGAGTCCAGACCCAGTACTTC.

This clonotype was recorded a few times. The rearrangement uses TRBV20-1 and TRBJ1-2; 7 nucleotides align to TRBD1. The CDR3 has 13 residues. Per the germline V gene, CDR1 is DFQATT and CDR2 is SNEGSKA (reference sequence). The ends lost 1 base at V and 4 bases at J; junction bases unmatched: 3. CDR3 amino acids: CSARVTGSYGYTF. CDR3 sequence (DNA): TGCAGTGCTAGAGTGACAGGGAGCTATGGCTACACCTTC.

The chain employs TRBV28 and TRBJ2-7; 7 bases match TRBD1. Germline CDR1 reads MDHEN; CDR2 reads SYDVKM. The CDR3 runs to 16 residues. The ends lost 5 bases at V and 2 bases at J; junction bases unmatched: 12. CDR3: CASSQGTAPITYEQYF. The CDR3, as DNA: TGTGCCAGCAGTCAAGGGACAGCCCCTATCACCTACGAGCAGTACTTC.

In its sample, this clonotype was seen a few times. The CDR3 loop is CASSGESGANVLTF. For the CDR3, the DNA is TGTGCCAGCAGTGGTGAATCCGGGGCCAACGTCCTGACTTTC. The genes are TRBV2 and TRBJ2-6; D unclear. The CDR3 has 14 amino acids. V was shortened by 4 bases and J by 4 bases, with 8 bases between the two germline ends. Germline V lookup: CDR1 SNHLY, CDR2 FYNNEI.

This clonotype was seen a handful of times. The chain joins TRBV2 to TRBJ1-5; D is ambiguous. The germline CDR1 and CDR2 sequences are SNHLY and FYNNEI. The V end lost 3 bases, the J end lost 0 bases, and 9 bases lay between the germline ends. The CDR3 has 15 amino acids. The DNA of the CDR3 is TGTGCCAGCAGTGATCGACTTTATAGCAATCAGCCCCAGCATTTT. As protein: CASSDRLYSNQPQHF.

This clonotype was found a few times. The V and J genes are TRBV11-2 and TRBJ1-2; perhaps TRBD1 as D (5 bases). V dropped 5 bases and J dropped 6 bases, with 22 bases sitting between them. The germline CDR1 and CDR2 sequences are SGHAT and FQNNGV. The CDR3 is 16 residues long. DNA for the CDR3: TGTGCCAGCAGCCACTACGGGAGGGGTGTATCGGATGGCTACACCTTC. Amino acid sequence: CASSHYGRGVSDGYTF.

Only a few counts were recorded for this clonotype. The V and J genes are TRBV7-3 and TRBJ1-2; D may be TRBD1 (6 bases). The germline V gene has CDR1 SGHTA and CDR2 FQGTGA. The CDR3 loop spans 13 amino acids. V was trimmed by 1 base and J by 7 bases, leaving 10 bases between them. The CDR3 nucleotides read TGTGCCAGCAGCTTAAAGAGGGGGATTGGCTACACCTTC. Protein product: CASSLKRGIGYTF.

The rearrangement joins TRBV5-6 to TRBJ1-1; D gene unclear. Germline V CDR1 and CDR2: SGHDT, YYEEEE. Trimming left V 1 base short and J 3 bases short, with 10 bases between. CDR3 size: 14 residues. CDR3 bases: TGTGCCAGCAGCTTGCCCCGCACCGACACTGAAGCTTTCTTT. It is translated as CASSLPRTDTEAFF.

This clonotype was detected ten times or more. The chain has TRBV5-1 and TRBJ1-1; D possibly corresponds to TRBD1 (6 bases). The CDR3 loop spans 14 amino acids. CDR1 is SGHRS, CDR2 YFSETQ, per germline. V gave up 0 bases and J gave up 1 base, with 7 bases separating them. The CDR3, as DNA: TGCGCCAGCAGCTTGGGGGGGCAGAACACTGAAGCTTTCTTT. The encoded protein is CASSLGGQNTEAFF.

In its sample, this clonotype was seen a few times. The chain is built from TRBV20-1 and TRBJ2-7; TRBD1 aligns across 9 bases. The CDR3 extends over 13 amino acids. The J segment lost 3 bases and the V segment lost 5 bases, leaving 5 bases of the junction unmatched. In germline, CDR1 is DFQATT, CDR2 SNEGSKA (reference sequence). CDR3 amino acids: CSAGGDRDYEQYF. CDR3 DNA sequence: TGCAGTGCTGGGGGGGACAGGGACTACGAGCAGTACTTC.

V gene TRBV3-1 combines with J gene TRBJ2-7; D is uncertain. CDR1 LGHDT and CDR2 YNNKEL come from the germline V gene (reference sequence). V was shortened by 4 bases and J by 4 bases, with 14 bases between the two germline ends. The CDR3 extends over 14 amino acids. The CDR3 region is CASSPYPDLYEQYF. The CDR3 DNA sequence: TGTGCCAGCAGCCCGTATCCGGATTTATACGAGCAGTACTTC.

The rearrangement joins TRBV10-2 to TRBJ2-7; TRBD1 or TRBD2 may be the D gene (5 bases each). V shed 5 bases and J shed 1 base, with 18 bases lying between them. Germline V gene data show CDR1 as WSHSY and CDR2 as SAAADI. CDR3 length: 16 residues. The CDR3 bases are TGCGCCAGCAGTACCGGGACGAGGGTATGGTCCTACGAGCAGTACGTC. Translating gives CASSTGTRVWSYEQYV.

V gene TRBV9 combines with J gene TRBJ2-1; TRBD2 agrees at 7 bases. Germline V gene sequence: CDR1 SGDLS, CDR2 YYNGEE. This CDR3 comprises 19 residues. V shed 0 bases and J 0 bases; nucleotides not matched to a gene: 12. The CDR3 DNA reads TGTGCCAGCAGCGTAGCTACCCCCGGGGCGGGGGTCTCCTACAATGAGCAGTTCTTC. Translating gives CASSVATPGAGVSYNEQFF.

This clonotype was seen more than once but under ten times. This chain joins TRBV11-2 and TRBJ2-7, with D perhaps matching TRBD1 (7 bases). With 5 bases removed from V and 6 bases from J, the gap between germline ends came to 23 bases. Germline-derived CDR1 and CDR2 are SGHAT and FQNNGV. This CDR3 region has 16 residues. CDR3 DNA sequence: TGTGCCAGCAGCCGTTCAGGTCAGGGGGGACGAGGCGAGCAGTACTTC. Translated: CASSRSGQGGRGEQYF.

This clonotype was observed a handful of times. V is TRBV29-1 and J is TRBJ2-7; tentatively, D is TRBD1 (6 bases). Trimming stripped 5 bases from V and 5 bases from J, with 7 bases between. The CDR3 totals 10 residues. Looked up from germline, CDR1 is SQVTM and CDR2 is ANQGSEA. In DNA form, the CDR3 reads TGCAGCGTTTACAGGGACGAGCAGTACTTC. Its protein product is CSVYRDEQYF.

J is TRBJ1-2 and V is TRBV28; no clear D gene. Looked up from germline, CDR1 is MDHEN and CDR2 is SYDVKM. The CDR3 is 14 residues long. The V gene lost 6 bases and the J gene lost 8 bases, with 19 bases spanning the gap. CDR3 sequence reads: CASSPPREGHGYTF. CDR3 DNA sequence: TGTGCCAGCAGCCCCCCCCGAGAAGGCCACGGCTACACCTTC.

The chain links TRBV7-3 to TRBJ2-5, with 11 bases identical to TRBD2. This CDR3 is 13 amino acids long. Germline V gives CDR1 SGHTA, CDR2 FQGTGA. V lost 6 bases and J lost 4; bases outside the gene matches: 1. The CDR3 sequence: CASSTSGGETQYF. The CDR3 nucleotides are TGTGCCAGCAGTACTAGCGGGGGAGAGACCCAGTACTTC.

This clonotype occurred a few times. The V call is TRBV3-1, the J call TRBJ1-1; D gene uncertain. Germline V gene sequence: CDR1 LGHDT, CDR2 YNNKEL (reference sequence). V was cut by 3 bases and J by 7 bases, with 12 bases left in between. CDR3 length equals 13 residues. The CDR3 reads CASSQWVNGEAFF. CDR3 DNA: TGTGCCAGCAGCCAGTGGGTAAATGGTGAAGCTTTCTTT.

This clonotype was seen a few times. The V call is TRBV10-2, the J call TRBJ1-5; D is undetermined. Between the trimmed V and J ends, which lost 4 bases and 7 bases, there was a span of 8 bases. Germline lookup yields CDR1 WSHSY and CDR2 SAAADI. This CDR3 has 12 amino acids. CDR3 DNA: TGCGCCAGCAGTGCAAGAGGGCAGCCCCAGCATTTT. This translates into CASSARGQPQHF.

This clonotype was observed many times. V is TRBV4-3 and J is TRBJ2-2; D gene ambiguous. With 1 base removed from V and 5 bases from J, the gap between germline ends came to 14 bases. The CDR3 is 16 amino acids. The germline V gene has CDR1 LGHNA and CDR2 YSLEER. The CDR3 DNA sequence: TGCGCCAGCAGCCAAGTATTTGGGGTTCGTACCGGGGAGCTGTTTTTT. This sequence encodes CASSQVFGVRTGELFF.